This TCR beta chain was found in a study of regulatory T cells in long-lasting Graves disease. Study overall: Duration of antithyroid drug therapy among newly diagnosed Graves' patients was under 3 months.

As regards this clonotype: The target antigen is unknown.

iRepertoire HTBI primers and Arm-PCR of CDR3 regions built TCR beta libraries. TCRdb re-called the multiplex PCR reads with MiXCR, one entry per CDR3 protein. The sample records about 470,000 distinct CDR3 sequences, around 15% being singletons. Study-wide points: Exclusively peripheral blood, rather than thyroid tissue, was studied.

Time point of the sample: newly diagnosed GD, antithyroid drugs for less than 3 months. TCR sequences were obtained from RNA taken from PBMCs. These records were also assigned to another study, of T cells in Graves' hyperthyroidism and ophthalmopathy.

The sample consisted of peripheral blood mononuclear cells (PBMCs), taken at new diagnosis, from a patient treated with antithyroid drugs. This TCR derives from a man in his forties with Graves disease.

In DNA, the CDR3 is TGTGCCTGGAGTGTAGACTCAGCTGGGGCCAACGTCCTGACTTTC. Residues: CAWSVDSAGANVLTF. The rearrangement links TRBV30 to TRBJ2-6; D call uncertain. Trimming took 0 bases from V and 2 from J, leaving 8 bases between them. Germline-derived CDR1 and CDR2 are GTSNPN and SVGIG (reference sequence). CDR3 size: 15 residues. Using reference TRBV30 and TRBJ2-6 for the parts outside the CDR3, the full variable domain is SQTIHQWPATLVQPVGSPLSLECTVEGTSNPNLYWYRQAAGRGLQLLFYSVGIGQISSEVPQNLSASRPQDRQFILSSKKLLLSDSGFYLCAWSVDSAGANVLTFGAGSRLTVL.